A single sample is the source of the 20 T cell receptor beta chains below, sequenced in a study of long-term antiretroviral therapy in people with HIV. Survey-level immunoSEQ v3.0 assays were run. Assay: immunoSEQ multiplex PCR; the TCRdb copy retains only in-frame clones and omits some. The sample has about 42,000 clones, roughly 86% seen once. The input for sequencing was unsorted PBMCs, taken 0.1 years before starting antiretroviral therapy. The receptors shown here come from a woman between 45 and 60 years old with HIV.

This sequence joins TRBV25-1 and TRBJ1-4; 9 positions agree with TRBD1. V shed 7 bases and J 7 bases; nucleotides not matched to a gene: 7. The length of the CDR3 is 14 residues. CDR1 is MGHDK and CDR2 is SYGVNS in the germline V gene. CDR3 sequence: CASTSTGGFEKLFF. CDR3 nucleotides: TGTGCCAGCACCTCAACAGGGGGCTTTGAAAAACTGTTTTTT.

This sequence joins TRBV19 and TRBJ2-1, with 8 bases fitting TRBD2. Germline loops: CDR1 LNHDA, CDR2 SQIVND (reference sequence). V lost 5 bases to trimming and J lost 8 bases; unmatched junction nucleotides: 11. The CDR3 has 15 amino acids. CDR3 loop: CASSFPAGAVYEQFF. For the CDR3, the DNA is TGTGCCAGTAGTTTCCCAGCGGGGGCGGTCTATGAGCAGTTCTTC.

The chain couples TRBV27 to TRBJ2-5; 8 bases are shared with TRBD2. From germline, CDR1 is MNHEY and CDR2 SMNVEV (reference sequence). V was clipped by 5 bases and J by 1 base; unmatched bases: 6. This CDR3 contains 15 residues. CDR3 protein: CASSPSRGAQETQYF. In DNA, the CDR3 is TGTGCCAGCAGTCCCTCGCGGGGGGCCCAAGAGACCCAGTACTTC.

CDR3 DNA sequence: TGCAGCGTCACCGGGACAGGGACGATTGTGAGCACAGATACGCAGTATTTT. As protein: CSVTGTGTIVSTDTQYF. The chain recombines TRBV29-1 with TRBJ2-3; 9 nucleotides line up with TRBD1. The germline CDR1 and CDR2 sequences are SQVTM and ANQGSEA. Germline trimming cut 6 bases from V and 0 bases from J; bases unmatched to any gene: 13. This CDR3 is 17 amino acids long.

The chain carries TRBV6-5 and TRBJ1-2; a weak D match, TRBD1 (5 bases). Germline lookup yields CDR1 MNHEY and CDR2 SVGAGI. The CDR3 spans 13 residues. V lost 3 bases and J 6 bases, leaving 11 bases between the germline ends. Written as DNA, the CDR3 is TGTGCCAGCAGTTATTATGGGGACGATGGCTACACCTTC. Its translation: CASSYYGDDGYTF.

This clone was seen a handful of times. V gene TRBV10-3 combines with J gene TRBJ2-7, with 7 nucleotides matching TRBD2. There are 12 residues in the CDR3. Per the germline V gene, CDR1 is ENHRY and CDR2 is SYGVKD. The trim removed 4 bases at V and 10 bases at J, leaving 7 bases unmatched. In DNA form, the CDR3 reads TGTGCCATCAGTGGCGGGACTATAGAACAGTACTTC. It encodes CAISGGTIEQYF.

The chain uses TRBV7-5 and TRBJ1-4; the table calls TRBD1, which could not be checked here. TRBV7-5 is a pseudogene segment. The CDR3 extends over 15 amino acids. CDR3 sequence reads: CARSSAGTGNEKLFF. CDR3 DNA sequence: TGTGCCAGAAGCTCAGCCGGGACAGGGAATGAAAAACTGTTTTTT.

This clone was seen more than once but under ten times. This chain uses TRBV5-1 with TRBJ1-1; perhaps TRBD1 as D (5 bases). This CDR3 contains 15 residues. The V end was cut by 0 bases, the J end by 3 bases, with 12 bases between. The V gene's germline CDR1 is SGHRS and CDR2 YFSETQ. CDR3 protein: CASSLEVWGDTEAFF. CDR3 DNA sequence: TGCGCCAGCAGCTTGGAAGTTTGGGGGGACACTGAAGCTTTCTTT.

CDR3 sequence: CASSGSGTGTMNTEAFF. As DNA, the CDR3 is TGCGCCAGCAGCGGTTCCGGGACAGGGACCATGAACACTGAAGCTTTCTTT. V gene TRBV5-1 combines with J gene TRBJ1-1; 9 positions agree with TRBD1. This CDR3 region has 17 residues. Germline trimming cut 4 bases from V and 0 bases from J; bases unmatched to any gene: 10. Germline lookup yields CDR1 SGHRS and CDR2 YFSETQ.

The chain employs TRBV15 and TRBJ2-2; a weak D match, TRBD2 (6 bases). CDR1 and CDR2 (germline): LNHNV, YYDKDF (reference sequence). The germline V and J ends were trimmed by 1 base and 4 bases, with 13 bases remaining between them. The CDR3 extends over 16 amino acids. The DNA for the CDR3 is TGTGCCACCAGCAGAGGACTAGATCGTAGCACCGGGGAGCTGTTTTTT. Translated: CATSRGLDRSTGELFF.

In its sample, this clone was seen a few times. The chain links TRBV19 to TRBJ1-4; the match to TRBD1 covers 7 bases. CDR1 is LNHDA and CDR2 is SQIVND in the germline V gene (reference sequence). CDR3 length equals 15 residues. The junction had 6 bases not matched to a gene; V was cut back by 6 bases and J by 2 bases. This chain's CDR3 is CASRVAGGTNEKLFF. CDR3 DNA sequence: TGTGCCAGTAGGGTCGCAGGGGGGACTAATGAAAAACTGTTTTTT.

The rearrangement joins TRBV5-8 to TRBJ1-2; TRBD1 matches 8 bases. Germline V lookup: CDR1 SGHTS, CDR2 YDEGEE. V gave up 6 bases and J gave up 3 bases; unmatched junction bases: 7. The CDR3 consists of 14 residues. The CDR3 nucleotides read TGTGCCAGCATACCAGGGGGCAGCTACTATGGCTACACCTTC. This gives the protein CASIPGGSYYGYTF.

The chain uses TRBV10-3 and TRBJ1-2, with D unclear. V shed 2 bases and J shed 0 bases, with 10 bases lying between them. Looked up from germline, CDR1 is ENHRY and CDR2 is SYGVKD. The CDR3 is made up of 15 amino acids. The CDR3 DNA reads TGTGCCATCAGTGAGACCGACGGTACTAACTATGGCTACACCTTC. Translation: CAISETDGTNYGYTF.

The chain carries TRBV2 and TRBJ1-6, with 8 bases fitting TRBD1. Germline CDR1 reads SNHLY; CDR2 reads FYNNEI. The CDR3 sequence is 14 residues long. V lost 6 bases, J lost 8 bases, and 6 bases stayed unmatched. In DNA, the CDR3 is TGTGCCAGCAGAACGACAGGGGAGGATTCACCCCTCCACTTT. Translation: CASRTTGEDSPLHF.

The CDR3 is CASSLMGGLQETQYF. The CDR3 nucleotides read TGTGCCAGCAGCTTAATGGGCGGTCTACAAGAGACCCAGTACTTC. J is TRBJ2-5 and V is TRBV7-3; D is unclear. This CDR3 is 15 amino acids long. CDR1 and CDR2 from the germline V gene are SGHTA and FQGTGA. Trimming shortened V by 1 base and J by 2 bases, and 11 bases separated the two germline ends. Full variable domain (missing parts from reference TRBV7-3 and TRBJ2-5): GAGVSQTPSNKVTEKGKYVELRCDPISGHTALYWYRQSLGQGPEFLIYFQGTGAADDSGLPNDRFFAVRPEGSVSTLKIQRTERGDSAVYLCASSLMGGLQETQYFGPGTRLLVL.

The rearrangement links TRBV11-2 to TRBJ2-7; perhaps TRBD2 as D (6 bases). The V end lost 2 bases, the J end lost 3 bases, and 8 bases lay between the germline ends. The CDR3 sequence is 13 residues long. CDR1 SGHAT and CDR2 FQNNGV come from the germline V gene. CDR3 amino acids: CASSLSGGYEQYF. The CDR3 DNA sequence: TGTGCCAGCAGCTTATCCGGGGGCTACGAGCAGTACTTC.

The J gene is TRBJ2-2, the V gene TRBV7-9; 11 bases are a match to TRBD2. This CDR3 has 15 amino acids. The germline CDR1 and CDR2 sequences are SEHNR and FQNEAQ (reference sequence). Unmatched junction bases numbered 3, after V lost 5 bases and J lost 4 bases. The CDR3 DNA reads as TGTGCCAGCAGCCTTAGCGGGGGGGCCACCGGGGAGCTGTTTTTT. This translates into CASSLSGGATGELFF.

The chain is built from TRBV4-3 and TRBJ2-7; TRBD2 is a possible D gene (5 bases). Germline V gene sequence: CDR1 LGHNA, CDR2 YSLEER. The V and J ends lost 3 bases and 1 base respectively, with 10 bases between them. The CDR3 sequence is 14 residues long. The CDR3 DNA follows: TGCGCCAGCAGCCAGGGAGTGAATTCCTACGAGCAGTACTTC. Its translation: CASSQGVNSYEQYF.

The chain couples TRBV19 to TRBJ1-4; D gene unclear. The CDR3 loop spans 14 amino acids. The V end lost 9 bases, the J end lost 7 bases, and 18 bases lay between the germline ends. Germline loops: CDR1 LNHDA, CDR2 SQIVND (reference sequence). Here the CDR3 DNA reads TGTGCCAGCAGTGGGCGGCGAAGTGGTGAAAAACTGTTTTTT. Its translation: CASSGRRSGEKLFF.

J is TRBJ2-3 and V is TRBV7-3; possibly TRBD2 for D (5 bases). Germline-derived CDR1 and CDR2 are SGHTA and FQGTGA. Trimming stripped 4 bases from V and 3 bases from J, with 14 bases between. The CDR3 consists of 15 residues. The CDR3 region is CASSSSGFATDTQYF. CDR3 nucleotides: TGTGCCAGCAGCTCCTCGGGATTCGCAACAGATACGCAGTATTTT. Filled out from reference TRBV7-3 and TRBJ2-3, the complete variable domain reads GAGVSQTPSNKVTEKGKYVELRCDPISGHTALYWYRQSLGQGPEFLIYFQGTGAADDSGLPNDRFFAVRPEGSVSTLKIQRTERGDSAVYLCASSSSGFATDTQYFGPGTRLTVL.